This entry is about one T cell receptor beta chain. These data belong to a study of T cell changes during pregnancy in multiple sclerosis. Clones were read by immunoSEQ multiplex PCR, and TCRdb kept only the in-frame ones, dropping some. The table shows tens of thousands of clones, with 92% occurring only once. This CDR3 spans 14 amino acids. Germline-derived CDR1 and CDR2 are MNHEY and SMNVEV (reference sequence). The V gene end was trimmed by 1 base and the J gene end by 5 bases; junction bases not matched to a gene: 2. The source of this sequence is a female donor with multiple sclerosis, enrolled in a pregnancy study. The sequences come from peripheral blood, collected in the first trimester of pregnancy. V usage is TRBV27 and J usage is TRBJ2-1; 7 positions match TRBD1. The CDR3 bases are TGTGCCAGCAGTTTATTGACAGGGAACAATGAGCAGTTCTTC. Translated: CASSLLTGNNEQFF.